These 30 T cell receptor beta chains were all obtained from the same sample, sequenced in a study of blood T cell repertoires in COVID-19. Assay: immunoSEQ multiplex PCR; the TCRdb copy retains only in-frame clones and omits some. The sample holds over 250,000 clones; 70% to 90% are singletons and the top ten take 5.1%. The material sequenced was peripheral blood. The receptor source for this set is a man in his forties or fifties with active or convalescent COVID-19.

This clone is a singleton in its sample. V and J are TRBV7-8 and TRBJ2-7; 11 nucleotides line up with TRBD2. CDR3 length: 17 residues. In germline, CDR1 is SGHVS, CDR2 FQNEAQ. The V segment lost 4 bases and the J segment 0 bases; nucleotides outside the gene matches: 8. The CDR3 reads CASSSASGRFTSYEQYF. In DNA form, the CDR3 reads TGTGCCAGCAGCTCGGCTAGCGGGAGGTTCACCTCCTACGAGCAGTACTTC.

V is TRBV12-5 and J is TRBJ2-1; 7 nucleotides match TRBD2. From germline, CDR1 is LGHNT and CDR2 FRNRAP. Trimming cost V 6 bases and J 5 bases; bases outside gene matches: 10. This CDR3 is 15 amino acids long. The CDR3 sequence: CASGWAGGSNNEQFF. The CDR3 DNA follows: TGTGCTAGTGGGTGGGCTGGCGGGAGTAACAATGAGCAGTTCTTC.

CDR3 DNA: TGCGCCAGCAGCGTGAGCTCCTACGAGCAGTACTTC. Translating gives CASSVSSYEQYF. V gene TRBV5-1 combines with J gene TRBJ2-7; D is uncertain. V was pared by 4 bases and J by 0 bases, with 5 bases between. The CDR3 sequence is 12 residues long. Germline loops: CDR1 SGHRS, CDR2 YFSETQ. Combining the CDR3 with reference TRBV5-1 and TRBJ2-7 gives the whole variable domain KAGVTQTPRYLIKTRGQQVTLSCSPISGHRSVSWYQQTPGQGLQFLFEYFSETQRNKGNFPGRFSGRQFSNSRSEMNVSTLELGDSALYLCASSVSSYEQYFGPGTRLTVT.

This clone was picked up a small number of times. The rearrangement uses TRBV5-6 and TRBJ2-7; 7 bases fit TRBD2. CDR3 length equals 17 residues. The trim removed 0 bases at V and 0 bases at J, leaving 9 bases unmatched. In germline, CDR1 is SGHDT, CDR2 YYEEEE. CDR3 region: CASSLARLAADSYEQYF. The CDR3 DNA reads as TGTGCCAGCAGCTTGGCCCGTCTAGCGGCCGACTCCTACGAGCAGTACTTC.

V gene TRBV19 combines with J gene TRBJ1-2, with D maybe TRBD1 (5 bases). The V gene lost 7 bases and the J gene lost 2 bases, with 8 bases spanning the gap. Germline CDR1 and CDR2: LNHDA and SQIVND (reference sequence). The CDR3 has 12 amino acids. The CDR3 sequence: CASMGQNYGYTF. The CDR3 DNA follows: TGTGCCAGTATGGGGCAGAACTATGGCTACACCTTC.

This clone was seen just once. This chain links TRBV5-5 with TRBJ2-7; 7 bases line up with TRBD2. The CDR3 is 17 amino acids. The germline CDR1 and CDR2 sequences are SGHKS and YYEKEE (reference sequence). Trimming cost V 1 base and J 3 bases; bases outside gene matches: 13. CDR3 bases: TGTGCCAGCAGCTTGAGTTTTGACGGCCGGGGGGACTACGAGCAGTACTTC. It yields the protein CASSLSFDGRGDYEQYF.

The chain carries TRBV9 and TRBJ2-7; D gene unclear. V was pared by 0 bases and J by 0 bases, with 10 bases between. CDR3 size: 15 residues. Germline CDR1 SGDLS, CDR2 YYNGEE. The CDR3 DNA sequence: TGTGCCAGCAGCGTAGAGCCAGCGAGCTCCTACGAGCAGTACTTC. Translated, it gives CASSVEPASSYEQYF. The full variable domain, rest sourced from reference TRBV9 and TRBJ2-7, is DSGVTQTPKHLITATGQRVTLRCSPRSGDLSVYWYQQSLDQGLQFLIQYYNGEERAKGNILERFSAQQFPDLHSELNLSSLELGDSALYFCASSVEPASSYEQYFGPGTRLTVT.

This clone was counted a single time. V and J are TRBV7-9 and TRBJ1-2; D not resolved. Germline V gene data show CDR1 as SEHNR and CDR2 as FQNEAQ (reference sequence). Between the trimmed V and J ends, which lost 5 bases and 4 bases, there was a span of 11 bases. This CDR3 has 13 residues. The CDR3 reads CASSPGDVYGYTF. In nucleotides, the CDR3 is TGTGCCAGCAGCCCCGGGGATGTCTATGGCTACACCTTC.

This clone has a handful of counts. This rearrangement joins TRBV5-4 to TRBJ1-2; D may be TRBD1 (6 bases). Trimming stripped 4 bases from V and 0 bases from J, with 16 bases between. In germline, CDR1 is SGHNT, CDR2 YYREEE (reference sequence). The CDR3 is 16 residues long. The CDR3 DNA reads as TGTGCCAGCAGCCCGAAAGGGGGTCTAGCTAACTATGGCTACACCTTC. Its protein is CASSPKGGLANYGYTF.

The genes are TRBV5-1 and TRBJ2-7, with TRBD1 matching over 10 bases. This CDR3 is built from 16 residues. V shed 4 bases and J 6 bases; nucleotides not matched to a gene: 13. Germline assignment: CDR1 SGHRS and CDR2 YFSETQ. CDR3 DNA: TGCGCCAGCAGCCCAGGAGGACAGGGGGGATTTCGCGAGCAGTACTTC. Amino acid sequence: CASSPGGQGGFREQYF.

The CDR3 here is CASGLGMVKQEAFF. CDR3 DNA sequence: TGTGCTAGTGGTTTGGGAATGGTCAAACAAGAAGCTTTCTTT. The chain combines TRBV12-5 with TRBJ1-1, with D unresolved. CDR1 and CDR2 (germline): LGHNT, FRNRAP. The CDR3 has 14 amino acids. The V end was cut by 1 base, the J end by 8 bases, with 14 bases between.

This chain joins TRBV2 and TRBJ1-1; 7 nucleotides agree with TRBD1. Germline V gene sequence: CDR1 SNHLY, CDR2 FYNNEI. J gave up 7 bases and V 8 bases, and 22 bases lay outside the gene matches. The CDR3 is 17 residues long. CDR3 amino acids: CASEHRGLLGVGLEAFF. The CDR3 DNA reads TGTGCCAGCGAGCACAGGGGCCTTCTCGGGGTAGGACTTGAAGCTTTCTTT.

There are a few counts of this clone. V and J are TRBV5-1 and TRBJ1-3; D gene uncertain. Germline V CDR1 and CDR2: SGHRS, YFSETQ. V lost 3 bases and J 0 bases, leaving 13 bases between the germline ends. This CDR3 is built from 16 residues. CDR3 bases: TGCGCCAGCAGCTCGCGGGGAGGGCTCTCTGGAAACACCATATATTTT. Translated, it gives CASSSRGGLSGNTIYF.

The chain links TRBV7-9 to TRBJ2-1, with TRBD1 identical over 10 bases. This CDR3 is 19 amino acids long. Per germline, CDR1 SEHNR and CDR2 FQNEAQ (reference sequence). The ends lost 6 bases at V and 10 bases at J; junction bases unmatched: 24. This CDR3 reads CASSSHPGQGGPGGLEQFF. CDR3 sequence (DNA): TGTGCCAGCAGTTCACACCCAGGACAGGGGGGTCCTGGGGGTCTGGAGCAGTTCTTC.

The chain recombines TRBV9 with TRBJ1-6; D unresolved. The CDR3 contains 15 residues. V dropped 0 bases and J dropped 7 bases, with 11 bases sitting between them. The V gene's germline CDR1 is SGDLS and CDR2 YYNGEE. In DNA form, the CDR3 reads TGTGCCAGCAGCGTAGATGGCATGAAAAATTCACCCCTCCACTTT. Translating gives CASSVDGMKNSPLHF. Looking up the rest from reference TRBV9 and TRBJ1-6 gives the full variable domain: DSGVTQTPKHLITATGQRVTLRCSPRSGDLSVYWYQQSLDQGLQFLIQYYNGEERAKGNILERFSAQQFPDLHSELNLSSLELGDSALYFCASSVDGMKNSPLHFGNGTRLTVT.

The CDR3 DNA follows: TGTGCCAGTAGTGACAGGAACTATGGCTACACCTTC. It translates to CASSDRNYGYTF. The rearrangement links TRBV19 to TRBJ1-2; possible D gene TRBD1, 6 bases. V was trimmed by 5 bases and J by 2 bases, leaving 6 bases between them. The CDR3 covers 12 residues. CDR1 LNHDA and CDR2 SQIVND come from the germline V gene (reference sequence).

The chain combines TRBV28 with TRBJ2-3, with D perhaps matching TRBD2 (6 bases). Germline V gene lookup returns CDR1 MDHEN and CDR2 SYDVKM. The ends were cut back, 8 bases at V and 0 bases at J, with 15 bases in the middle. This CDR3 spans 15 amino acids. The CDR3 here is CASHGGGTSTDTQYF. CDR3 nucleotides: TGTGCCAGCCACGGGGGTGGGACTAGCACAGATACGCAGTATTTT.

V and J are TRBV4-2 and TRBJ2-5; TRBD2 might be the D (6 bases). The CDR3 runs 14 residues. Looked up from germline, CDR1 is LGHNA and CDR2 is YNFKEQ. Trimming pared 1 base from V and 5 bases from J, leaving 11 bases between. DNA for the CDR3: TGTGCCAGCAGCCAAGCGGGCGGGAAGGAGACCCAGTACTTC. Translating it yields CASSQAGGKETQYF.

This chain joins TRBV11-2 and TRBJ2-7, with 9 bases matching TRBD2. CDR1 SGHAT and CDR2 FQNNGV come from the germline V gene. The CDR3 loop spans 15 amino acids. V lost 5 bases, J lost 5 bases, and 10 bases stayed unmatched. This chain's CDR3 is CASSQSALAGNEQYF. The CDR3 bases are TGTGCCAGCAGCCAGTCGGCCCTAGCGGGAAACGAGCAGTACTTC.

The chain couples TRBV7-9 to TRBJ1-4; 7 nucleotides match TRBD1. Germline assignment: CDR1 SEHNR and CDR2 FQNEAQ (reference sequence). The CDR3 covers 14 residues. After removal of 5 bases from V and 8 bases from J, the junction contained 8 bases not matched to a gene. This CDR3 is CASSPTGVREKLFF. The CDR3 region has the DNA TGTGCCAGCAGCCCCACAGGGGTTCGGGAAAAACTGTTTTTT.

The gene calls are TRBV4-3 and TRBJ2-7; no clear D. Trimming pared 2 bases from V and 3 bases from J, leaving 17 bases between. This CDR3 is 16 amino acids long. Per germline, CDR1 LGHNA and CDR2 YSLEER. The CDR3 nucleotides are TGCGCCAGCAGCCAACCCCCGCCCGGAGCTAACTACGAGCAGTACTTC. This sequence encodes CASSQPPPGANYEQYF.

A note on this clone: This sample also contains other DNA sequences that code for the same CDR3. The J gene is TRBJ1-1, the V gene TRBV6-5, with D unclear. The germline CDR1 and CDR2 sequences are MNHEY and SVGAGI. V was cut by 9 bases and J by 2 bases, with 19 bases left in between. The CDR3 has 15 amino acids. DNA for the CDR3: TGTGCCAGTCACGGAGAACTGCGGGGAAACACTGAAGCTTTCTTT. Translated, it gives CASHGELRGNTEAFF.

In nucleotides, the CDR3 is TGTGCCAGCAGTGAAGTACACGAAGCTTTCTTT. It encodes CASSEVHEAFF. This chain links TRBV6-1 with TRBJ1-1; no clear D gene. Trimming removed 1 base from V and 8 bases from J, with 5 bases in between. The CDR3 loop spans 11 amino acids. The V gene's germline CDR1 is MNHNS and CDR2 SASEGT.

V gene TRBV7-6 combines with J gene TRBJ2-1, with 16 bases fitting TRBD2. CDR1 SGHVS and CDR2 FNYEAQ come from the germline V gene. CDR3 length: 17 residues. The junction had 11 bases not matched to a gene; V was cut back by 8 bases and J by 7 bases. For the CDR3, the DNA is TGTGCCAGCTCTCCCGGGACTAGCGGGAGGGATAAGAATGAGCAGTTCTTC. This sequence encodes CASSPGTSGRDKNEQFF.

The chain combines TRBV29-1 with TRBJ2-7; TRBD1 might be the D (5 bases). V lost 6 bases to trimming and J lost 6 bases, with 15 bases between them. The CDR3 consists of 12 residues. The germline V gene has CDR1 SQVTM and CDR2 ANQGSEA. The DNA for the CDR3 is TGCAGCGTCAGGGTATCCCGCGCCGAGCAGTACTTC. Translating it yields CSVRVSRAEQYF.

V and J are TRBV5-5 and TRBJ2-1; a possible D gene is TRBD1 (6 bases). The length of the CDR3 is 13 residues. Germline assignment: CDR1 SGHKS and CDR2 YYEKEE (reference sequence). The V end was cut by 3 bases, the J end by 10 bases, with 14 bases between. CDR3 protein: CASSYRPQGEQFF. CDR3 in DNA: TGTGCCAGCAGCTATCGACCCCAGGGGGAGCAGTTCTTC.

V is TRBV30 and J is TRBJ1-5, with D tentatively TRBD1 (6 bases). The CDR3 consists of 17 residues. Looked up from germline, CDR1 is GTSNPN and CDR2 is SVGIG (reference sequence). V lost 1 base, J lost 1 base, and 17 bases lay in between. The DNA of the CDR3 is TGTGCCTGGAGTGAGGGCAGGGGTGAGTGGAGCAATCAGCCCCAGCATTTT. Translated, it gives CAWSEGRGEWSNQPQHF.

This clone was counted a single time. The chain carries TRBV29-1 and TRBJ1-1; 7 bases agree with TRBD1. The CDR3 is made up of 11 amino acids. Germline V gene data show CDR1 as SQVTM and CDR2 as ANQGSEA. Germline trimming cut 7 bases from V and 10 bases from J; bases unmatched to any gene: 9. The DNA for the CDR3 is TGCAGCGCAGGACGAAGACAGGGAGCTTTCTTT. Translating it yields CSAGRRQGAFF.

This chain connects TRBV7-5 to TRBJ2-2; the table gives TRBD1 as D, unverified against the DNA. TRBV7-5 counts as a pseudogene. The CDR3 has 16 residues. The CDR3 sequence: CVRSHRQGPNTGELFF. The CDR3 DNA is TGTGTCAGAAGCCATCGACAGGGCCCGAACACCGGGGAGCTGTTTTTT.

The chain employs TRBV10-3 and TRBJ2-1, with D maybe TRBD2 (5 bases). Germline CDR1 reads ENHRY; CDR2 reads SYGVKD. Trimming pared 5 bases from V and 2 bases from J, leaving 13 bases between. The CDR3 loop spans 15 amino acids. DNA of the CDR3: TGTGCCATCAGTAAGAGAGAGGGTACCTACAATGAGCAGTTCTTC. Translation: CAISKREGTYNEQFF.